The subject of this entry is one T cell receptor beta chain. Its antigen is unknown. Extraction of RNA preceded its reverse transcription into cDNA, which served as the sequencing template. Sequenced by immunoSEQ multiplex PCR; TCRdb stores in-frame clones only, minus some. Of some 200,000 clones detected, less than 45% appear once; the ten largest clones hold about 2.6%. The V gene's germline CDR1 is SEHNR and CDR2 FQNEAQ (reference sequence). The CDR3 consists of 18 residues. V lost 0 bases to trimming and J lost 1 base, with 17 bases between them. The entry originates in a study of CD8+ T cells in alopecia areata. Treatment: oral pan-JAK inhibitor, 5-10 mg twice daily. Study-wide results and caveats: Many of the expanded lesional clones endured in scalp and blood while on tofacitinib.

This TCR was sampled from a human donor with alopecia areata. The chain couples TRBV7-9 to TRBJ2-3; maybe TRBD2 (6 bases). Here the sequenced sample was CD4+ T cells sorted from blood, taken at approximately week 39, from a patient treated with tofacitinib. The CDR3 region is CASSLAPSSATRTDTQYF. CDR3 DNA sequence: TGTGCCAGCAGCTTAGCCCCTTCTAGCGCAACGCGCACAGATACGCAGTATTTT.